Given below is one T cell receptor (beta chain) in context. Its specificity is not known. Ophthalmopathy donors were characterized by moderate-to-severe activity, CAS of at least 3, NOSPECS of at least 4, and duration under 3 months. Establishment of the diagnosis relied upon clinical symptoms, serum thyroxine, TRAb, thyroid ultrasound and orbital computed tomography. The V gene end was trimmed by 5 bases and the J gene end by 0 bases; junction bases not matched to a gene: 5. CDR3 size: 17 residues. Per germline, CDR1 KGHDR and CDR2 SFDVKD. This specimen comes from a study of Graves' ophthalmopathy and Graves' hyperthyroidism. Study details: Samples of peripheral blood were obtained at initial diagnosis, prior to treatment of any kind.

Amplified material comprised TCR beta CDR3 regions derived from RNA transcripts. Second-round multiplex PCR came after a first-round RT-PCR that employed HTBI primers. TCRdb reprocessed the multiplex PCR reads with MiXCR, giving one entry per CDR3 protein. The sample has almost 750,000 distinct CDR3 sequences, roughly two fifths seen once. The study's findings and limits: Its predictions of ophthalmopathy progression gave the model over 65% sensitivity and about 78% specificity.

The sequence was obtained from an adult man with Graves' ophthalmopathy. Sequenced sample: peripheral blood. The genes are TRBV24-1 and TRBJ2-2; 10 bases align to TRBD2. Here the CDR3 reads CATSGQRGGTNTGELFF. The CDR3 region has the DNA TGTGCCACCAGTGGCCAGCGGGGGGGGACGAACACCGGGGAGCTGTTTTTT.